Listed below are T cell receptor beta chains from one sample, sequenced in a study of T cell responses to AZD1222 COVID-19 vaccine. The protocol was immunoSEQ multiplex PCR, while the TCRdb copy is restricted to in-frame clones and leaves out a portion. The sample has tens of thousands of clones, around 80% seen once. Sample: peripheral blood, taken 28 days after the second AZD1222 dose. Source of these receptors: an adult who received the AZD1222 COVID-19 vaccine. The CDR3 runs from the conserved cysteine through the conserved F or W. A D gene is named only where the DNA matches it firmly. A clone size is listed for some rows: how often the clone was seen (once, few, many), or a class if it is expanded.

clone size,V gene,D gene,J gene,CDR3 protein,CDR3 DNA
-,TRBV5-1,TRBD1,TRBJ2-6,CASSHPSGTGGPGANVLTF,TGCGCCAGCAGCCATCCCTCCGGGACAGGGGGCCCTGGGGCCAACGTCCTGACTTTC
once,TRBV6-2/TRBV6-3,-,TRBJ2-5,CASSYSTETQYF,TGTGCCAGCAGTTACTCGACTGAGACCCAGTACTTC
-,TRBV19,-,TRBJ1-5,CASSSSRRGNQPQHF,TGTGCCAGTAGCTCCTCACGCAGGGGCAATCAGCCCCAGCATTTT
-,TRBV6-2/TRBV6-3,TRBD2,TRBJ2-2,CASSYRLAGGPTGELFF,TGTGCCAGCAGTTACCGGCTAGCGGGGGGGCCCACCGGGGAGCTGTTTTTT
-,TRBV6-1,-,TRBJ1-1,CASSEARGVTEAFF,TGTGCCAGCAGTGAAGCGAGGGGCGTCACTGAAGCTTTCTTT
-,TRBV28,TRBD1,TRBJ1-1,CASTGTAAVTEAFF,TGTGCCAGCACCGGGACAGCAGCTGTCACTGAAGCTTTCTTT
-,TRBV29-1,-,TRBJ2-2,CSVRTAMNTGELFF,TGCAGCGTTCGGACAGCAATGAACACCGGGGAGCTGTTTTTT
-,TRBV27,-,TRBJ1-1,CASSLSTGASLNTEAFF,TGTGCCAGCAGTTTATCGACGGGGGCCAGCTTGAACACTGAAGCTTTCTTT
few,TRBV2,-,TRBJ1-3,CASSEFLQVSGNTIYF,TGTGCCAGCAGTGAATTCCTACAGGTCTCTGGAAACACCATATATTTT
-,TRBV19,TRBD1,TRBJ1-1,CASSPTGSEAAFF,TGTGCCAGTAGCCCGACAGGGAGCGAGGCTGCTTTCTTT
-,TRBV10-2,-,TRBJ1-1,CASSDLTRGGETEAFF,TGCGCCAGCAGTGATTTGACTAGAGGGGGAGAGACTGAAGCTTTCTTT
-,TRBV19,-,TRBJ2-7,CASSNNREGYEQYF,TGTGCCAGTAGTAATAACAGGGAGGGCTACGAGCAGTACTTC
few,TRBV29-1,-,TRBJ2-7,CSVEVGDSYEQYF,TGCAGCGTTGAAGTGGGGGATTCCTACGAGCAGTACTTC
once,TRBV5-4,-,TRBJ1-3,CASSRSRGDTIYF,TGTGCCAGCAGCCGAAGTCGAGGGGACACCATATATTTT